The clone carrying this T cell receptor (beta chain) was seen ten or more times. What it binds is not known. These data belong to a study of T cells in Graves' hyperthyroidism and ophthalmopathy. General observations from the study: Model predictions of ophthalmopathy came a median 6.5 months before onset.

The CDR3 runs 13 residues. Germline V lookup: CDR1 GTSNPN, CDR2 SVGIG (reference sequence). V was trimmed by 5 bases and J by 5 bases, leaving 15 bases between them. Fresh peripheral blood, roughly 9.8 ml of it, supplied the PBMCs. There were TCR beta CDR3 regions amplified from RNA transcripts. The TCR CDR3 first-round RT-PCR relied on the HTBI primer set. TCRdb ran MiXCR on the multiplex PCR reads and lists one entry per CDR3 protein. The sample includes around 500,000 distinct CDR3 sequences, about 16% of them seen just once. The sample was blood. The clonotype originates from a young woman with Graves' ophthalmopathy. The rearrangement links TRBV30 to TRBJ1-1, with a possible D match to TRBD1 (6 bases). The chain's CDR3 is CAWAYKGGTEAFF. The CDR3 DNA sequence: TGTGCCTGGGCCTACAAGGGGGGAACTGAAGCTTTCTTT.